This TCR beta chain derives from a study of cytomegalovirus exposure and HLA in healthy donors. Study findings and constraints: It was approximately 160 TCR beta chains that were listed as cytomegalovirus-associated.

PCR involved 60 Vbeta and 13 Jbeta primers. The table came from immunoSEQ multiplex PCR; TCRdb's copy has only in-frame clones and leaves some out. The profile covers some 150,000 clones, with nearly 80% appearing a single time and less than 3.5% taken by the ten largest. Germline CDR1 LNHDA, CDR2 SQIVND (reference sequence). V gave up 5 bases and J gave up 3 bases, with 14 bases separating them. The CDR3 has 16 amino acids. As concerns this clone: Its antigen remains unknown.

The chain links TRBV19 to TRBJ2-6; D may be TRBD1 (5 bases). This sequence originates from a man aged 40-49 years in good health and CMV-seropositive. The sequenced sample consisted of PBMCs. The DNA for the CDR3 is TGTGCCAGTAGTGTGGGCGGACAATTTGGGGCCAACGTCCTGACTTTC. Translating gives CASSVGGQFGANVLTF.